These T cell receptor beta chains were read from a single sample in a study of sequential checkpoint blockade in melanoma. TCRdb's copy holds only in-frame clones and misses some; the assay was immunoSEQ multiplex PCR. Of under 20,000 clones in the sample, just over 70% were seen once. Material: CD8+ T cells sorted from blood (inferred from file names), obtained from a patient given nivolumab and ipilimumab in sequence. These receptors came from a human donor with melanoma. Each CDR3 is given with its conserved first and last residue. D genes are given only for firm matches. The listing skips clone size in some rows; elsewhere it reads once, few, many or a size class.

v_call,j_call,clone_size,d_call,cdr3_nt,cdr3_aa
TRBV6-6,TRBJ2-3,.,.,TGTGCCAGCAGTTATAGCGGCTCAGATACGCAGTATTTT,CASSYSGSDTQYF
TRBV7-3,TRBJ2-3,.,.,TGTGCCAGCAGCTTGGGAGTAGGCTACAGTGATGGCGCAGATACGCAGTATTTT,CASSLGVGYSDGADTQYF
TRBV6-1,TRBJ2-1,.,TRBD1,TGTGCCAGCAGTCTGGGACAGCCTTTGTTCTTC,CASSLGQPLFF
TRBV25-1,TRBJ2-7,.,.,TGTGCCAGCAGTGATCTCTACGAGCAGTACTTC,CASSDLYEQYF
TRBV5-1,TRBJ1-5,.,.,TGCGCCAGCAGCCCCGGACTAGACAATCAGCCCCAGCATTTT,CASSPGLDNQPQHF
TRBV11-2,TRBJ1-2,few,.,TGTGCCAGCAGCTTAGACAGTTTTACCTTTAACTATGGCTACACCTTC,CASSLDSFTFNYGYTF
TRBV7-9,TRBJ2-7,.,TRBD1,TGTGCCAGCAGCTTAGGACAGGGGGTTTCCTACGAGCAGTACTTC,CASSLGQGVSYEQYF
TRBV5-1,TRBJ2-7,.,.,TGCGCCAGCAGCCCGTCGGCGGCTTCCTACGAGCAGTACTTC,CASSPSAASYEQYF
TRBV9,TRBJ1-1,.,.,TGTGCCAGCAGTAGTCCGAACACTGAAGCTTTCTTT,CASSSPNTEAFF
TRBV18,TRBJ2-7,.,.,TGTGCCAGCTCACCACGGGGAGTCTCCTACGAGCAGTACTTC,CASSPRGVSYEQYF
TRBV14,TRBJ1-1,.,TRBD1,TGTGCCAGCAGCCAAGTCACTCCGACAGGGGGCATCACTGAAGCTTTCTTT,CASSQVTPTGGITEAFF
TRBV7-6,TRBJ2-1,.,TRBD2,TGTGCCAGCAGCTTATCCAGCGGGACCTATGAGCAGTTCTTC,CASSLSSGTYEQFF
TRBV6-6,TRBJ2-7,.,.,TGTGCCAGCAGTTACGGACAGTCCTACGAGCAGTACTTC,CASSYGQSYEQYF
TRBV5-6,TRBJ2-1,.,.,TGTGCCAGCAGCTTGGTAGCCCCGGATGAGCAGTTCTTC,CASSLVAPDEQFF
TRBV13,TRBJ2-3,few,TRBD2,TGTGCCAGCAGCTCCATTGCCTGGGGCGGGGGGGGCACAGATACGCAGTATTTT,CASSSIAWGGGGTDTQYF
TRBV6-6,TRBJ1-3,.,.,TGTGCCAGCAGGGAGCTGGTCTCTGGAAACACCATATATTTT,CASRELVSGNTIYF
TRBV7-6,TRBJ2-3,.,TRBD2,TGTGCCAGCAGCTTGTTTTCTAGCGGACGCACAGATACGCAGTATTTT,CASSLFSSGRTDTQYF
TRBV6-5,TRBJ1-2,.,TRBD1,TGTGCCAGCAGCCAAGGACAGGGGTCCCCCGGCTACACCTTC,CASSQGQGSPGYTF
TRBV4-1,TRBJ1-3,.,TRBD1,TGCGCCAGCAGCCTTCAGGGGGCAGCTGGAAACACCATATATTTT,CASSLQGAAGNTIYF
TRBV21-1,TRBJ2-2,once,.,TGTGCCAGCCGTGACCCCGGGACTATCTACACCGGGGAGCTGTTTTTT,CASRDPGTIYTGELFF
TRBV2,TRBJ2-7,.,TRBD1,TGTGCCAGCGGGTTACCGGGACAGGGGCGCTCCGAGCAGTACTTC,CASGLPGQGRSEQYF
TRBV10-2,TRBJ2-5,.,TRBD2,TGCGCCAGCAGTCGGGGACTAGCTCACCAAGAGACCCAGTACTTC,CASSRGLAHQETQYF
TRBV7-9,TRBJ2-5,.,TRBD2,TGTGCCAGCAGCCCCCCCCGACTAGCGGGGGGTTTTACGCCCGGGACCCAGTACTTC,CASSPPRLAGGFTPGTQYF
TRBV7-8,TRBJ2-3,.,TRBD2,TGTGCCAGCAGCTTAGGCGGACTAGCGGGGGTCCAAGATACGCAGTATTTT,CASSLGGLAGVQDTQYF
TRBV4-3,TRBJ2-7,.,TRBD1,TGCGCCAGCAGCCAAGATCGGACAGGGGTGGGCTACGAGCAGTACTTC,CASSQDRTGVGYEQYF
TRBV27,TRBJ1-1,.,TRBD1,TGTGCCAGCAGTTTTGGGACAGGGGGAACTGAAGCTTTCTTT,CASSFGTGGTEAFF